The following is a T cell receptor (beta chain) sequence with its context. Its antigen is as yet unknown. The run of the v3.0 immunoSEQ assay was at survey level. Here immunoSEQ multiplex PCR was the method, and the copy in TCRdb shows in-frame clones only, minus some. The sample includes some 35,000 clones, over 85% of them seen just once. The record originates from a study of long-term antiretroviral therapy in people with HIV. Study outcomes and limitations: Diversity rose after ART but stayed below transplant donor controls.

Germline-derived CDR1 and CDR2 are MGHDK and SYGVNS. The CDR3 contains 14 residues. V was clipped by 1 base and J by 0 bases, with 7 bases between them. This rearrangement joins TRBV25-1 to TRBJ2-7; D perhaps matches TRBD1 (6 bases). The receptor was derived from a woman aged 45 to 65 with HIV. Sequencing was performed on unsorted PBMCs, taken around 5 years after starting antiretroviral therapy. The CDR3 spells CASSELGGSYEQYF. The CDR3 DNA is TGTGCCAGCAGTGAATTAGGGGGCTCCTACGAGCAGTACTTC.